These T cell receptor beta chains were read from a single sample in a study of T cells after yellow fever vaccination. TCRdb reanalysed the 5' RACE reads using MiXCR and keeps one entry per CDR3 protein. The table shows 200,000 to 300,000 distinct CDR3 sequences, with approximately 6.7% occurring only once. The source was CD4+ T cells sorted from PBMCs, collected on the day of the yellow fever booster vaccination. These receptors were collected from a young man who received the YFV17D yellow fever vaccine. The CDR3 runs from the conserved cysteine through the conserved F or W. A D gene is named only where the DNA matches it firmly. Only part of the rows carry a size: once, few, many, or a class if the clone is expanded.

clone size	D gene	V gene	J gene	CDR3 DNA	CDR3 protein
-	-	TRBV5-1	TRBJ2-2	TGCGCCAGCAGCTTGGATCTAGCAACCGGGGAGCTGTTTTTT	CASSLDLATGELFF
few	-	TRBV7-2	TRBJ2-7	TGTGCCAGCAGCTTAACCCGGGAATCCGAGCAGTACTTC	CASSLTRESEQYF
-	TRBD1	TRBV20-1	TRBJ2-3	TGCAGTGCTACGACAGGGGTCGGAGATACGCAGTATTTT	CSATTGVGDTQYF
many	-	TRBV7-2	TRBJ2-3	TGTGCCAGCAGCTTAGCCCGGTCCCTTATAAAGTATTTT	CASSLARSLIKYF
-	TRBD2	TRBV2	TRBJ2-5	TGTGCCAGCCGGGGGCGGGAGGGTCGGCAAGAGACCCAGTACTTC	CASRGREGRQETQYF
-	TRBD2	TRBV5-4	TRBJ2-2	TGTGCCAGCAGCTCTAACCTAGGGACTAGCGGGGGGGAGCTGTTTTTT	CASSSNLGTSGGELFF
few	-	TRBV6-6	TRBJ2-2	TGTGCCAGCAGTCGGACAGACGGGGAGCTGTTTTTT	CASSRTDGELFF
many	-	TRBV5-1	TRBJ2-7	TGCGCCAGCAGCTTGGTCGATGGCCTGTACGAGCAGTACTTC	CASSLVDGLYEQYF
few	-	TRBV11-2	TRBJ2-1	TGTGCCAGCAACTCGGGGGTCACTCACAATGAGCAGTTCTTC	CASNSGVTHNEQFF
few	-	TRBV7-8	TRBJ2-1	TGTGCCAGCAGCTTAGTTTCGGGTCATTTGACCAATGAGCAGTTCTTC	CASSLVSGHLTNEQFF
few	-	TRBV7-2	TRBJ1-2	TGTGCCAGCAGCAACCACAGGAACTATGGCTACACCTTC	CASSNHRNYGYTF
few	TRBD1	TRBV11-1	TRBJ2-2	TGTGCCAGCAAACCACCGGGACAGGGGCTAGCAGGGGAGCTGTTTTTT	CASKPPGQGLAGELFF
-	TRBD1	TRBV7-9	TRBJ1-1	TGTGCCAGCAGCTTGAAACAGACAGGGAGTGAAGCTTTCTTT	CASSLKQTGSEAFF
few	TRBD1	TRBV20-1	TRBJ2-3	TGCAGTGCCGAGACAGGGGAGGGCACAGATACGCAGTATTTT	CSAETGEGTDTQYF
many	-	TRBV5-6	TRBJ2-3	TGTGCCAGCAGCTTGGTGGGTAGGGAAGATACGCAGTATTTT	CASSLVGREDTQYF
many	TRBD2	TRBV29-1	TRBJ2-7	TGCAGCGTTGGGGAGGGGCCCTACGAGCAGTACTTC	CSVGEGPYEQYF
few	TRBD2	TRBV5-6	TRBJ2-3	TGTGCCAGCAGGCCGGCGGGAGCCCGGGCGTTTACGCAGTATTTT	CASRPAGARAFTQYF
many	-	TRBV20-1	TRBJ2-5	TGCAGTGCTAGCCGGGCCCCCGATGAGACCCAGTACTTC	CSASRAPDETQYF
many	TRBD2	TRBV19	TRBJ2-5	TGTGCCAGTTCTCTCTTATGGCTTGGTAGCGGGAGAAGGCAAGAGACCCAGTACTTC	CASSLLWLGSGRRQETQYF
few	TRBD2	TRBV5-1	TRBJ2-3	TGCGCCAGCAGCTTGCCTAGCGGGAAGACAGATACGCAGTATTTT	CASSLPSGKTDTQYF
-	TRBD1	TRBV7-2	TRBJ2-1	TGTGCCAGCAGCTTAGGGACAGGTGGGGGTGAGCAGTTCTTC	CASSLGTGGGEQFF
few	-	TRBV12-3/TRBV12-4	TRBJ2-5	TGTGCCAGCAGTCAGGGACACCGCCGAGAGACCCAGTACTTC	CASSQGHRRETQYF
-	-	TRBV18	TRBJ1-1	TGTGCCAGCTCACCACTCTCCGACGTTGAAGCTTTCTTT	CASSPLSDVEAFF
few	TRBD2	TRBV5-1	TRBJ2-7	TGCGCCAGCAGCTTGGCAGCGGGGGTCTACGAGCAGTACTTC	CASSLAAGVYEQYF
-	-	TRBV6-2/TRBV6-3	TRBJ2-2	TGTGCCAGCAGTCCCGACAGCGGGGAGCTGTTTTTT	CASSPDSGELFF
few	-	TRBV20-1	TRBJ1-2	TGCAGTGCTAGAGTGGCGAACGGCAATGGCTACACCTTC	CSARVANGNGYTF
few	TRBD1	TRBV6-5	TRBJ1-1	TGTGCCAGCAGTATTCCCGGGACAGGCGAAGCTTTCTTT	CASSIPGTGEAFF
-	-	TRBV12-3/TRBV12-4	TRBJ2-7	TGTGCCAGCAGTTTACAGGGGGGCTACGAGCAGTACTTC	CASSLQGGYEQYF
-	TRBD2	TRBV2	TRBJ2-1	TGTGCCAGCAGTGGTTCCAGCGGGATGATGGGTGAGCAGTTCTTC	CASSGSSGMMGEQFF
many	-	TRBV6-1	TRBJ2-1	TGTGCCAGCAGCACAGGGTCCCCAACATCTTTC	CASSTGSPTSF
few	-	TRBV28	TRBJ2-2	TGTGCCAGCAGTTTTTCAGCAGGGACCGGGGAGCTGTTTTTT	CASSFSAGTGELFF
many	-	TRBV11-2	TRBJ2-1	TGTGCCAGCAGCTTAGGGGCCGGGGCCCGCAATGAGCAGTTCTTC	CASSLGAGARNEQFF
many	TRBD1	TRBV20-1	TRBJ2-5	TGCAGTGCCTGGCCACGACAGGGAGAGACCCAGTACTTC	CSAWPRQGETQYF
few	-	TRBV6-6	TRBJ2-3	TGTGCCAGCTCGGAGGGGAAACAGACGCAGTATTTT	CASSEGKQTQYF
few	-	TRBV27	TRBJ2-5	TGTGCCACTTCCGGGGGTCCGGGGGCAGCCCGAGAGACCCAGTACTTC	CATSGGPGAARETQYF
-	-	TRBV7-2	TRBJ2-5	TGTGCCAGCAACTTAGGGATGCCCGGGGTGACCCAGTACTTC	CASNLGMPGVTQYF
few	-	TRBV28	TRBJ2-7	TGTGCCAGCAGGGTCGCCCCGAACGAGCAGTACTTC	CASRVAPNEQYF
-	TRBD1	TRBV7-7	TRBJ2-1	TGTGCCAGCAGCAATGGACAGGGTGGTGGCAATGAGCAGTTCTTC	CASSNGQGGGNEQFF
few	TRBD1	TRBV25-1	TRBJ1-1	TGTGCCAGCAGTGAAAACAGGGGGAACACTGAAGCTTTCTTT	CASSENRGNTEAFF
many	-	TRBV7-3	TRBJ1-1	TGTGCCAGCAGCTTAATGGGGTATCGCACTGAAGCTTTCTTT	CASSLMGYRTEAFF
few	-	TRBV3-1	TRBJ2-1	TGTGCCAGCAGCCGCCAAGGGGGGGGGGGCAATGAGCAGTTCTTC	CASSRQGGGGNEQFF
many	-	TRBV6-2/TRBV6-3	TRBJ2-5	TGTGCCAGCAGTTACACGCGCAACCAAGAGACCCAGTACTTC	CASSYTRNQETQYF
many	-	TRBV5-1	TRBJ2-7	TGCGCCAGCAGCTCCGGGGGCCACGAGCAGTACTTC	CASSSGGHEQYF
-	-	TRBV14	TRBJ2-2	TGTGCCAGCAGCCAGTTAAGGGGTGCCACCGGGGAGCTGTTTTTT	CASSQLRGATGELFF
few	TRBD2	TRBV12-3/TRBV12-4	TRBJ2-1	TGTGCCAGCAGTTTAGGTAGCGGGCCCTACAATGAGCAGTTCTTC	CASSLGSGPYNEQFF
medium-sized	TRBD2	TRBV7-2	TRBJ2-1	TGTGCCAGCAGCCCCACCCTACTAGCGGGGTTTTCCTACAATGAGCAGTTCTTC	CASSPTLLAGFSYNEQFF
-	-	TRBV11-2	TRBJ2-2	TGTGCCAGCGGGCTTAACACCGGGGAGCTGTTTTTT	CASGLNTGELFF
-	-	TRBV23-1	TRBJ2-4	TGCGCCAGCGAGGGGCACTTCAGTTTAGCCAAAAACATTCAGTACTTC	CASEGHFSLAKNIQYF
many	-	TRBV3-1	TRBJ2-1	TGTGCCAGCAGCCAAGTCGGAGGTGAGCAGTTCTTC	CASSQVGGEQFF
few	-	TRBV7-2	TRBJ2-1	TGTGCCAGCAGCCCAGACCCCTCAAGGGAGCAGTTCTTC	CASSPDPSREQFF